The clone carrying this T cell receptor beta chain was picked up many times. The data derive from a study of tumor-infiltrating lymphocytes in primary liver carcinoma. Total RNA (roughly 540 ng) served as template for TCR beta cDNA synthesis primed by a constant-region primer. Slightly modified ARM-PCR with three nested multiplex PCR rounds yielded TCR beta libraries. Running roughly 10 cycles apiece, the first two PCR rounds relied on TRBV1-TRBV30 forward primers together with a C-beta reverse primer. TCRdb re-derived calls from the multiplex PCR reads in MiXCR, one entry per CDR3 protein. This table has around 330,000 distinct CDR3 sequences, around 50% appearing once. This CDR3 contains 13 residues. The germline V gene encodes CDR1 SGHAT and CDR2 FQNNGV. Trimming removed 1 base from V and 7 bases from J, with 11 bases in between. Blood RNA originated from unsorted whole blood, with germline DNA additionally extracted.

The sequence was obtained from a woman in her 30s with primary liver carcinoma and hepatitis B virus infection. The chain links TRBV11-2 to TRBJ2-7; no definite D call. Sequencing was carried out using peripheral blood. CDR3 nucleotides: TGTGCCAGCAGCTTAGCGCTCCGGCTGGAGCAGTACTTC. Residues: CASSLALRLEQYF.